Presented here are 18 T cell receptor beta chains from one specimen sequenced in a study of blood T cell repertoires in COVID-19. The assay was immunoSEQ multiplex PCR, and TCRdb's table has in-frame clones only and misses some. Of about 360,000 clones listed, around 87% are singletons. Specimen: PBMCs or T cells enriched from blood (not recorded which). Receptors originate from a man aged 40-50 years in a cohort exposed to, infected with or recovered from COVID-19 (not recorded which).

The chain is built from TRBV5-4 and TRBJ2-5; 9 bases align to TRBD1. Trimming took 3 bases from V and 5 from J; bases not matched to a gene: 5. The germline CDR1 and CDR2 sequences are SGHNT and YYREEE (reference sequence). The CDR3 is made up of 14 amino acids. CDR3 DNA: TGTGCCAGCAGCTCCGCTACAGGGGGCGAGACCCAGTACTTC. Residues: CASSSATGGETQYF.

The chain is built from TRBV25-1 and TRBJ2-3; the match to TRBD1 covers 10 bases. This CDR3 comprises 17 residues. Per germline, CDR1 MGHDK and CDR2 SYGVNS. After removal of 4 bases from V and 7 bases from J, the junction contained 14 bases not matched to a gene. CDR3 protein: CASSAGDRGRSGNTQYF. CDR3 sequence (DNA): TGTGCCAGCAGTGCCGGGGACAGGGGCCGCTCGGGTAATACGCAGTATTTT.

This chain links TRBV7-8 with TRBJ2-2; D might be TRBD2 (5 bases). The ends were cut back, 5 bases at V and 1 base at J, with 8 bases in the middle. Looked up from germline, CDR1 is SGHVS and CDR2 is FQNEAQ. The CDR3 has 14 residues. CDR3 protein: CASSASGNTGELFF. In DNA, the CDR3 is TGTGCCAGCAGCGCGAGCGGGAACACCGGGGAGCTGTTTTTT.

In its sample, this clone was seen a few times. The chain employs TRBV9 and TRBJ2-2; TRBD2 agrees at 10 bases. V trimming: 0 bases; J trimming: 5 bases; junction bases outside the gene matches: 7. The CDR3 sequence is 17 residues long. Per germline, CDR1 SGDLS and CDR2 YYNGEE. The CDR3 DNA is TGTGCCAGCAGCGTAGGAGGTAGCGGGAGGCTTACCGGGGAGCTGTTTTTT. As protein: CASSVGGSGRLTGELFF.

The V call is TRBV9, the J call TRBJ1-2; maybe TRBD1 (6 bases). Per germline, CDR1 SGDLS and CDR2 YYNGEE. Trimming removed 0 bases at V and 5 bases at J, with 14 bases between. This CDR3 is built from 15 residues. The CDR3, as DNA: TGTGCCAGCAGCGTAGCCGCTTGGCAGGGGTATGGCTACACCTTC. This codes for CASSVAAWQGYGYTF.

The chain couples TRBV15 to TRBJ2-2; no firm D call. Germline CDR1 reads LNHNV; CDR2 reads YYDKDF (reference sequence). The ends were cut back, 2 bases at V and 5 bases at J, with 12 bases in the middle. The length of the CDR3 is 15 residues. Here the CDR3 reads CATSRPAEATGELFF. CDR3 DNA: TGTGCCACCAGCAGACCGGCGGAAGCAACCGGGGAGCTGTTTTTT.

V gene TRBV3-1 (or the pseudogene TRBV3-2) combines with J gene TRBJ1-1; the match to TRBD1 covers 11 bases. Per germline, CDR1 LGHDT and CDR2 YNNKEL (reference sequence). After removal of 4 bases from V and 4 bases from J, the junction contained 5 bases not matched to a gene. CDR3 size: 15 residues. The CDR3 DNA follows: TGTGCCAGCAGCCGGACAGGGGGCGGACCCACTGAAGCTTTCTTT. Amino acid sequence: CASSRTGGGPTEAFF.

This chain connects TRBV27 to TRBJ2-5; D unresolved. Germline V gives CDR1 MNHEY, CDR2 SMNVEV (reference sequence). V gave up 3 bases and J gave up 4 bases, with 12 bases separating them. This CDR3 has 14 amino acids. CDR3 region: CASSFLAAPETQYF. Written as DNA, the CDR3 is TGTGCCAGCAGTTTTTTGGCGGCCCCAGAGACCCAGTACTTC.

The V gene is TRBV14, the J gene TRBJ1-2; D may be TRBD1 (5 bases). Trimming took 1 base from V and 5 from J, leaving 17 bases between them. Germline V lookup: CDR1 SGHDN, CDR2 FVKESK. The length of the CDR3 is 16 residues. The CDR3 sequence is CASSQVGTTNLYGYTF. CDR3 nucleotides: TGTGCCAGCAGCCAAGTGGGGACTACAAATCTTTATGGCTACACCTTC.

This clone was detected a few times. The V gene is TRBV11-2, the J gene TRBJ1-3; D not resolved. Germline V gene sequence: CDR1 SGHAT, CDR2 FQNNGV. V was trimmed by 0 bases and J by 4 bases, leaving 13 bases between them. CDR3 length equals 16 residues. The CDR3: CASSLESSALGNTIYF. CDR3 nucleotide sequence: TGTGCCAGCAGCTTAGAATCGAGCGCTCTCGGAAACACCATATATTTT. Based on the CDR3 plus reference TRBV11-2 and TRBJ1-3, the full variable domain is EAGVAQSPRYKIIEKRQSVAFWCNPISGHATLYWYQQILGQGPKLLIQFQNNGVVDDSQLPKDRFSAERLKGVDSTLKIQPAKLEDSAVYLCASSLESSALGNTIYFGEGSWLTVV.

V usage is TRBV18 and J usage is TRBJ2-7; TRBD1 agrees at 9 bases. Germline assignment: CDR1 KGHSH and CDR2 LQKENI. After removal of 6 bases from V and 2 bases from J, the junction contained 8 bases not matched to a gene. The CDR3 sequence is 15 residues long. The CDR3 DNA follows: TGTGCCAGCTCCCCCCGGGACAGGGTAACCTACGAGCAGTACTTC. Translation gives CASSPRDRVTYEQYF.

V and J are TRBV6-1 and TRBJ1-6; TRBD1 might be the D (6 bases). This CDR3 has 12 residues. Germline V CDR1 and CDR2: MNHNS, SASEGT. Trimming removed 2 bases at V and 14 bases at J, with 10 bases between. The DNA of the CDR3 is TGTGCCAGCAGTGAACAGGGGCAGGCCCTCCACTTT. It translates to CASSEQGQALHF.

The gene calls are TRBV6-2 or TRBV6-3 and TRBJ2-7, with a tentative D call TRBD1 (6 bases). With 5 bases removed from V and 6 bases from J, the gap between germline ends came to 14 bases. Germline CDR1 is MNHEY and CDR2 is SVGEGT. The CDR3 has 13 residues. CDR3 DNA sequence: TGTGCCAGCAGTCAGGGGCAGAGAGGCGAGCAGTACTTC. Protein sequence: CASSQGQRGEQYF.

The chain links TRBV15 to TRBJ1-1; D is uncertain. V lost 8 bases and J 1 base, leaving 14 bases between the germline ends. The CDR3 extends over 14 amino acids. The V gene's germline CDR1 is LNHNV and CDR2 YYDKDF (reference sequence). The CDR3 here is CATQIYLGNTEAFF. CDR3 DNA sequence: TGTGCCACCCAGATCTACCTAGGGAACACTGAAGCTTTCTTT.

V usage is TRBV5-1 and J usage is TRBJ2-7, with unresolved D. The CDR3 runs 15 residues. Germline CDR1 SGHRS, CDR2 YFSETQ. The V end was cut by 1 base, the J end by 0 bases, with 11 bases between. The CDR3 here is CASSLTGSSSYEQYF. The CDR3 coding sequence is TGCGCCAGCAGCTTGACCGGGTCAAGCTCCTACGAGCAGTACTTC.

The CDR3 DNA reads TGTGCCAGCAGGCCGACAGAGTACTATGGCTACACCTTC. Residues: CASRPTEYYGYTF. The V call is TRBV6-5, the J call TRBJ1-2; possible D gene TRBD1, 5 bases. Germline V gives CDR1 MNHEY, CDR2 SVGAGI. V was trimmed by 6 bases and J by 3 bases, leaving 11 bases between them. This CDR3 contains 13 residues.

This chain uses TRBV4-1 with TRBJ2-5; 9 bases agree with TRBD2. This CDR3 spans 15 amino acids. CDR1 MGHRA and CDR2 YSYEKL come from the germline V gene. Unmatched junction bases numbered 6, after V lost 3 bases and J lost 4 bases. DNA of the CDR3: TGCGCCAGCAGCCACCCGGGACTAGCACGAGAGACCCAGTACTTC. Amino acids: CASSHPGLARETQYF.

The chain recombines TRBV2 with TRBJ1-6, with 7 positions matching TRBD1. This CDR3 has 16 amino acids. Germline V CDR1 and CDR2: SNHLY, FYNNEI. Losses at the gene ends were 6 bases for V and 6 bases for J; bases not matched to a gene: 11. DNA of the CDR3: TGTGCCAGCAGGACCGATATGGACAGGCGTAATTCACCCCTCCACTTT. Translation: CASRTDMDRRNSPLHF.